This T cell receptor (beta chain) comes out of a study of blood T cell repertoires in COVID-19. Study context: PBMCs, B-cell-depleted T cells, or T cells were the source of the cDNA or gDNA that made up the material.

Original handling: Estimates of nucleated cell counts were drawn from the amplification of reference gene primers. Repertoires were generated with immunoSEQ multiplex PCR, while TCRdb's copy carries only in-frame clones and drops some. For V, J and clone size, that table is used; D and trimming come from the DNA. This table has roughly 110,000 clones, approximately 80% appearing once. V lost 1 base, J lost 0 bases, and 7 bases lay in between. CDR1 GTSNPN and CDR2 SVGIG come from the germline V gene (reference sequence). CDR3 size: 14 residues. The clonotype comes from a woman aged 65 to 85 with acute or convalescent COVID-19. The chain uses TRBV30 and TRBJ1-5; D is unclear. The sequencing sample was made of peripheral blood. CDR3 sequence reads: CAWSGAVSNQPQHF. The CDR3 region has the DNA TGTGCCTGGAGTGGGGCCGTTAGCAATCAGCCCCAGCATTTT.